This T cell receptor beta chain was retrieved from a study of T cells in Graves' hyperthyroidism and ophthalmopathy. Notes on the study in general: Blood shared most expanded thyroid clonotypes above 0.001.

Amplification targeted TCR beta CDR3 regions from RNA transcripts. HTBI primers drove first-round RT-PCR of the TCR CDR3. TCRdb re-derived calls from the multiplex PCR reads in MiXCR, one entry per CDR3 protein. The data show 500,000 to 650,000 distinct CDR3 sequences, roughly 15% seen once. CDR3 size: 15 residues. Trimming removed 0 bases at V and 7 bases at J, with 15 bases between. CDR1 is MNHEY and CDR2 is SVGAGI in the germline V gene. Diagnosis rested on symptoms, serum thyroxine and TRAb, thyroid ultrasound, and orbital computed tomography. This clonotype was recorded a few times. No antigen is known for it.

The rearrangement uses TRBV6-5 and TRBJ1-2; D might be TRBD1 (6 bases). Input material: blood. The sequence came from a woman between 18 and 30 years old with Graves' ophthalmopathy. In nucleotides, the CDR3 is TGTGCCAGCAGTTACTCGTTCCAGGGGTCAACTGGCTACACCTTC. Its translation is CASSYSFQGSTGYTF.